This TCR beta chain was sequenced for a study of blood T cell repertoires in COVID-19. Turning to the study itself: The origin of the acute and convalescent COVID-19 samples was the United States, Italy and Spain.

The CDR3 is 14 residues long. Trimming at V came to 3 bases and at J to 15 bases, leaving 13 bases not matched to a gene. The V gene's germline CDR1 is DFQATT and CDR2 SNEGSKA (reference sequence). How the authors handled the data: For nucleated cells, counts were estimated from reference gene primer amplification. Only in-frame clones appear in the TCRdb table, and some are missing; sequencing was by immunoSEQ multiplex PCR. Clonal size and the V and J genes are those of that table, whereas D and trimming came from the DNA. The sample includes 30,000 to 45,000 clones, roughly 73% of them seen just once.

This clonotype was sampled from a man aged 60 to 75 with acute or convalescent COVID-19. The V call is TRBV20-1, the J call TRBJ2-1, with 11 nucleotides matching TRBD2. What was sequenced was peripheral blood. The CDR3 nucleotides are TGCAGTGCTAGTATAGCGGGAGGGACCTCCGGGGGGTTCTTC. Its translation: CSASIAGGTSGGFF.